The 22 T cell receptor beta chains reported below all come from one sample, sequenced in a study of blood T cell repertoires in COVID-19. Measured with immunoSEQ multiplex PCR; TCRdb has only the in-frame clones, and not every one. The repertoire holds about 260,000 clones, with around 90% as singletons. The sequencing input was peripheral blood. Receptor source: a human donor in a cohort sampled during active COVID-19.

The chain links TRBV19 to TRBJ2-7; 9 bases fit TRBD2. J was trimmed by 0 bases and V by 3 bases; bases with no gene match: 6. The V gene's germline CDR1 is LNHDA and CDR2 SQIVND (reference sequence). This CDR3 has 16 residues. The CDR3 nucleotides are TGTGCCAGTAGTATTCTAACGACTAGCGGCTCCTACGAGCAGTACTTC. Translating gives CASSILTTSGSYEQYF. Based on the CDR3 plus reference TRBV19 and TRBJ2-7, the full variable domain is DGGITQSPKYLFRKEGQNVTLSCEQNLNHDAMYWYRQDPGQGLRLIYYSQIVNDFQKGDIAEGYSVSREKKESFPLTVTSAQKNPTAFYLCASSILTTSGSYEQYFGPGTRLTVT.

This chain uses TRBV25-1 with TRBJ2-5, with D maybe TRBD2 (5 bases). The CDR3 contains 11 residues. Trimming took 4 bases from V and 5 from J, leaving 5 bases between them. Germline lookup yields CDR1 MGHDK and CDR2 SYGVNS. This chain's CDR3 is CASSGEETQYF. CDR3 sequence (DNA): TGTGCCAGCAGTGGGGAGGAGACCCAGTACTTC.

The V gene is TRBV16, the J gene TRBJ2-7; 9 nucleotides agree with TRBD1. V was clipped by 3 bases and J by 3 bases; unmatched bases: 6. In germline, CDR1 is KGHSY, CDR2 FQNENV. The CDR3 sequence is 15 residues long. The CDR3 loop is CASSHPGTGYYEQYF. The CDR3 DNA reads TGTGCCAGCAGCCATCCCGGGACAGGGTACTACGAGCAGTACTTC.

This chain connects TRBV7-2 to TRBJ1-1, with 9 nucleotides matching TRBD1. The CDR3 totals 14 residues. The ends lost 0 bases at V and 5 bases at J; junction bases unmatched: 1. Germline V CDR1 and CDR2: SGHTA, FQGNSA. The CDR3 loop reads CASSLAQGATEAFF. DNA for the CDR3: TGTGCCAGCAGCTTAGCACAGGGGGCAACTGAAGCTTTCTTT.

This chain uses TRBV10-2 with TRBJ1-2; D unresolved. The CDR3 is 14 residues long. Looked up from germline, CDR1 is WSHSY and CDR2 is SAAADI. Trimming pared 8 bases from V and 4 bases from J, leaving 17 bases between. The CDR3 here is CASLPQEGVYGYTF. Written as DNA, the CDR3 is TGCGCCAGCTTGCCGCAGGAGGGAGTCTATGGCTACACCTTC.

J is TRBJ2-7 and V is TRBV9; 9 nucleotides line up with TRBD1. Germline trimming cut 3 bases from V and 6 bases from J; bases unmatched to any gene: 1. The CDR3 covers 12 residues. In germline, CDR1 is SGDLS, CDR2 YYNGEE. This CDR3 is CASSATGGEQYF. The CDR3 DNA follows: TGTGCCAGCAGCGCGACAGGGGGCGAGCAGTACTTC.

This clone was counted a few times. The CDR3: CASSISWGGTYGYTF. For the CDR3, the DNA is TGTGCCAGTAGTATTTCTTGGGGAGGGACCTATGGCTACACCTTC. The rearrangement links TRBV19 to TRBJ1-2; weak D call: TRBD1 (5 bases). The length of the CDR3 is 15 residues. From germline, CDR1 is LNHDA and CDR2 SQIVND (reference sequence). Trimming cost V 3 bases and J 4 bases, with 15 bases left between them.

The CDR3 DNA sequence: TGTGCCAGCAGGCCGTCCGGTTTGACTGAAGCTTTCTTT. This encodes CASRPSGLTEAFF. The chain carries TRBV28 and TRBJ1-1, with D unclear. This CDR3 comprises 13 residues. Trimming took off 6 bases at V and 5 bases at J, with 13 bases between the two ends. Germline CDR1 MDHEN, CDR2 SYDVKM.

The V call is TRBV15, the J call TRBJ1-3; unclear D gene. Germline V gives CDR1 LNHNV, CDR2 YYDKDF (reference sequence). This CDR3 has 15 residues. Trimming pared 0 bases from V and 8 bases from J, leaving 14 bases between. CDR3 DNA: TGTGCCACCAGCAGAGATTCCGGGATGATGGACACCATATATTTT. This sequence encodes CATSRDSGMMDTIYF. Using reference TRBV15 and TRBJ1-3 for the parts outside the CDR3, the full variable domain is DAMVIQNPRYQVTQFGKPVTLSCSQTLNHNVMYWYQQKSSQAPKLLFHYYDKDFNNEADTPDNFQSRRPNTSFCFLDIRSPGLGDTAMYLCATSRDSGMMDTIYFGEGSWLTVV.

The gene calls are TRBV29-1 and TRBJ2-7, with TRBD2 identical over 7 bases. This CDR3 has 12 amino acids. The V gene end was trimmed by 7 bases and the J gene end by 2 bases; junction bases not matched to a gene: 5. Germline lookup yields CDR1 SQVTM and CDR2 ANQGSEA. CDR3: CSAGRGAYEQYF. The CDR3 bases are TGCAGCGCAGGACGGGGGGCCTACGAGCAGTACTTC.

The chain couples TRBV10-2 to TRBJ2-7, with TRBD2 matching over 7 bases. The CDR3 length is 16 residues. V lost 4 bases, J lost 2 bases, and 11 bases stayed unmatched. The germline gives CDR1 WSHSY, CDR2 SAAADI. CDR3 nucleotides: TGCGCCAGCAGTGCAGGGAGAGGGCTAGCGGCCTACGAGCAGTACTTC. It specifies CASSAGRGLAAYEQYF.

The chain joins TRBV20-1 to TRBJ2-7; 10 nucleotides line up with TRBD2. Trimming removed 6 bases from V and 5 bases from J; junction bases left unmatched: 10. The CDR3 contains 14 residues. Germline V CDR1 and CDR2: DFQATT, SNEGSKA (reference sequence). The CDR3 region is CSASGSSGSHEQYF. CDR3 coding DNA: TGCAGTGCGAGTGGGTCTAGCGGGAGCCACGAGCAGTACTTC.

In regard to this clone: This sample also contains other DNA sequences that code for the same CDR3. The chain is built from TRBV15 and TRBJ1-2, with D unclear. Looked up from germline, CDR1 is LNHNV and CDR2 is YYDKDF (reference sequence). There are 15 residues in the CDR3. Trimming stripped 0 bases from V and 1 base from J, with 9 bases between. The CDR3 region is CATSRDRNSNYGYTF. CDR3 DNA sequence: TGTGCCACCAGCAGAGATCGGAACAGTAACTATGGCTACACCTTC.

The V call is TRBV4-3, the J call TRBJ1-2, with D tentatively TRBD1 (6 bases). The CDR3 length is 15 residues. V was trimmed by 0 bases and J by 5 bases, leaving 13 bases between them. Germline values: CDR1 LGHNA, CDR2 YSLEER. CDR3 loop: CASSQDPRQVYGYTF. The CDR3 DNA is TGCGCCAGCAGCCAAGATCCTCGACAGGTATATGGCTACACCTTC.

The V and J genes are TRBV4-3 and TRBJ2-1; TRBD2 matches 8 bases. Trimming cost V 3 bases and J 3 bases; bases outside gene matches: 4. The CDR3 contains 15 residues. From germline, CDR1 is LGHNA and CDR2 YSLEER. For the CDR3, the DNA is TGCGCCAGCAGCCAGGGACTAGGGGACTACAATGAGCAGTTCTTC. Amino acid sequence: CASSQGLGDYNEQFF.

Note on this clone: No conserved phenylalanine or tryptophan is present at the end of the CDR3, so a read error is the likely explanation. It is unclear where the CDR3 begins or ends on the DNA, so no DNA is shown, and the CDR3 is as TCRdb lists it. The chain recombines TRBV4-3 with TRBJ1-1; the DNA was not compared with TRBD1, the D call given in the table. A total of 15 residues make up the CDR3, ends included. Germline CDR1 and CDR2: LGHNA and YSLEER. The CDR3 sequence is CASSQDRYLQVPPFV.

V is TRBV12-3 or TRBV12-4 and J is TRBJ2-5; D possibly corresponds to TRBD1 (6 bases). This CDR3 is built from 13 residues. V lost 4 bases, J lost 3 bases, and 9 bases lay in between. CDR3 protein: CASSSGVEETQYF. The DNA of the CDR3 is TGTGCCAGCAGTTCAGGGGTAGAAGAGACCCAGTACTTC.

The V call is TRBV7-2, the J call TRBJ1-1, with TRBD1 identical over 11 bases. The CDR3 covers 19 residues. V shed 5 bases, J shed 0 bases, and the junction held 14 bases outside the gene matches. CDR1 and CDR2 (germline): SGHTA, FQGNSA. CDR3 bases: TGTGCCAGCAGCCCTGGATACCTGGGGACAGGGGGACTGAACACTGAAGCTTTCTTT. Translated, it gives CASSPGYLGTGGLNTEAFF.

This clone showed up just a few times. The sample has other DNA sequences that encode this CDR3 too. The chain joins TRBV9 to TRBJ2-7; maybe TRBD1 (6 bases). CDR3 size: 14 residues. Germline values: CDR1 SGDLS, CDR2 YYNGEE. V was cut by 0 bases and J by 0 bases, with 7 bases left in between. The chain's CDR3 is CASSVEDSSYEQYF. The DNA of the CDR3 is TGTGCCAGCAGCGTAGAGGACAGCTCCTACGAGCAGTACTTC.

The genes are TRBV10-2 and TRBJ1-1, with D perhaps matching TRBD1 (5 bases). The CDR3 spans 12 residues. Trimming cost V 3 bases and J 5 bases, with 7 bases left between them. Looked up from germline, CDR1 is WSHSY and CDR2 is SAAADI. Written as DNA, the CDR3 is TGCGCCAGCAGTGACAGGGATACTGAAGCTTTCTTT. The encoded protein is CASSDRDTEAFF.

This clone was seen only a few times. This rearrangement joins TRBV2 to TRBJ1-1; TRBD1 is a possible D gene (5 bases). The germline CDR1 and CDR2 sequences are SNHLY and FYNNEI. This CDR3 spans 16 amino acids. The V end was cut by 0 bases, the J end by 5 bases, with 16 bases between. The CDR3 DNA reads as TGTGCCAGCAGTGAAGCGCTAGGGGCAGGGCGGACTGAAGCTTTCTTT. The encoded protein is CASSEALGAGRTEAFF.

The CDR3 nucleotides read TGTGCCAGCAGTACACACGGGACTGAAGCTTTCTTT. Protein sequence: CASSTHGTEAFF. This chain links TRBV27 with TRBJ1-1; D is unclear. CDR1 is MNHEY and CDR2 is SMNVEV in the germline V gene (reference sequence). This CDR3 contains 12 residues. Trimming removed 5 bases at V and 5 bases at J, with 9 bases between.